The 27 T cell receptor beta chains below come from one sample, sequenced in a study of CD8 T cells in ankylosing spondylitis. TCRdb independently ran MiXCR on the 5' RACE reads; one entry per CDR3 protein. The sample has about 170,000 distinct CDR3 sequences, around 17% seen once. The sequencing sample was made of blood, either unsorted or a sorted T cell fraction (not recorded which). The receptors were sampled from a male donor with ankylosing spondylitis or in good health (not recorded which).

J is TRBJ2-5 and V is TRBV12-3 or TRBV12-4; maybe TRBD2 (6 bases). CDR3 size: 13 residues. V lost 9 bases and J 4 bases, leaving 15 bases between the germline ends. CDR3 amino acids: CASIRSGGETQYF. DNA for the CDR3: TGTGCCAGTATACGGTCCGGGGGAGAGACCCAGTACTTC.

CDR3 loop: CSARKTGGFDEQYF. As DNA, the CDR3 is TGCAGTGCTAGGAAAACAGGGGGCTTCGACGAGCAGTACTTC. This chain uses TRBV20-1 with TRBJ2-7, with 9 bases aligning to TRBD1. J gave up 5 bases and V 3 bases, and 8 bases lay outside the gene matches. The CDR3 totals 14 residues. Germline V CDR1 and CDR2: DFQATT, SNEGSKA (reference sequence).

This sequence joins TRBV3-1 and TRBJ2-1; D gene unclear. The CDR3 consists of 12 residues. The V end lost 0 bases, the J end lost 9 bases, and 6 bases lay between the germline ends. Germline V gene sequence: CDR1 LGHDT, CDR2 YNNKEL (reference sequence). This CDR3 reads CASSQDIREQFF. In DNA, the CDR3 is TGTGCCAGCAGCCAAGACATCCGTGAGCAGTTCTTC.

This clonotype was picked up many times. The chain recombines TRBV20-1 with TRBJ2-1; 9 bases are a match to TRBD2. V was clipped by 5 bases and J by 8 bases; unmatched bases: 10. The CDR3 contains 14 residues. Germline CDR1 and CDR2: DFQATT and SNEGSKA (reference sequence). The CDR3 region is CSAHRLAGFDEQFF. The CDR3 nucleotides read TGCAGTGCTCACCGGCTAGCGGGATTCGATGAGCAGTTCTTC.

The table lists this clonotype with many counts. The genes are TRBV7-2 and TRBJ2-1; 11 nucleotides align to TRBD2. V was pared by 5 bases and J by 8 bases, with 11 bases of the junction left unmatched. This CDR3 region has 16 residues. Germline V lookup: CDR1 SGHTA, CDR2 FQGNSA. The CDR3 nucleotides are TGTGCCAGCAGCGGAGTAGCGGGAGGGCCTGTTTATGAGCAGTTCTTC. As protein: CASSGVAGGPVYEQFF.

This clonotype was seen only a few times. V and J are TRBV6-5 and TRBJ2-2, with D maybe TRBD2 (6 bases). Germline V gene sequence: CDR1 MNHEY, CDR2 SVGAGI. This CDR3 contains 16 residues. Trimming cost V 1 base and J 7 bases, with 16 bases left between them. Written as DNA, the CDR3 is TGTGCCAGCAGTTACTTACGCGCGGGATATCACGGGGAGCTGTTTTTT. Its protein is CASSYLRAGYHGELFF.

Comment on this clonotype: At one of its ends the junction is not consistent with the germline gene, which may arise from a read error. The chain is built from TRBV20-1 and TRBJ1-1; 7 bases align to TRBD1. CDR1 DFQATT and CDR2 SNEGSKA come from the germline V gene (reference sequence). This CDR3 is 18 amino acids long. CDR3 sequence: CSARDLRDREFYGTEAFF. The CDR3 DNA sequence: TGCAGTGCTAGAGATCTGCGAGACAGGGAATTTTACGGCACTGAAGCCTTCTTT.

CDR3 sequence (DNA): TGTGCCAGCAGTCCACAAGGTCCCGGCTCTGGAAACACCATATATTTT. This gives the protein CASSPQGPGSGNTIYF. This chain links TRBV2 with TRBJ1-3; D uncertain. Trimming cost V 5 bases and J 0 bases, with 14 bases left between them. Germline-derived CDR1 and CDR2 are SNHLY and FYNNEI. This CDR3 spans 16 amino acids.

The chain joins TRBV29-1 to TRBJ2-1, with 9 positions matching TRBD2. Germline assignment: CDR1 SQVTM and CDR2 ANQGSEA. This CDR3 is built from 14 residues. V was pared by 8 bases and J by 6 bases, with 11 bases of the junction left unmatched. This CDR3 reads CSLSGTSLFNEQFF. As DNA, the CDR3 is TGCAGCTTATCCGGGACTAGCTTGTTCAATGAGCAGTTCTTC.

This clonotype was counted ten times or more. The chain couples TRBV20-1 to TRBJ1-6; D call uncertain. Germline assignment: CDR1 DFQATT and CDR2 SNEGSKA (reference sequence). The CDR3 has 14 amino acids. The germline V and J ends were trimmed by 4 bases and 3 bases, with 10 bases remaining between them. This CDR3 reads CSAIPEIYNSPLHF. DNA of the CDR3: TGCAGTGCTATACCAGAGATCTATAATTCACCCCTCCACTTT.

V and J are TRBV10-1 and TRBJ2-2, with D perhaps matching TRBD1 or TRBD2 (7 bases each). The germline V gene has CDR1 WNHNN and CDR2 SYGVQD (reference sequence). The CDR3 covers 19 residues. V gave up 5 bases and J gave up 2 bases, with 24 bases separating them. CDR3 nucleotide sequence: TGCGCCAGCAGTCCAGGGGGACGACTAGCCTCGAGTAACACCGGGGAGCTGTTTTTT. Amino acids: CASSPGGRLASSNTGELFF.

V is TRBV29-1 and J is TRBJ2-4, with TRBD1 as a possible D gene (6 bases). The V gene's germline CDR1 is SQVTM and CDR2 ANQGSEA. The CDR3 covers 12 residues. The germline V and J ends were trimmed by 3 bases and 7 bases, with 10 bases remaining between them. This chain's CDR3 is CSVDAGENIQYF. The CDR3 nucleotides are TGCAGCGTTGACGCAGGGGAGAACATTCAGTACTTC.

This clonotype has a count of ten or more. The chain joins TRBV20-1 to TRBJ1-2; 7 bases map to TRBD1. Germline CDR1 reads DFQATT; CDR2 reads SNEGSKA (reference sequence). V shed 3 bases and J 7 bases; nucleotides not matched to a gene: 11. The CDR3 is 14 amino acids. CDR3 DNA: TGCAGTGCTAGGACAGGGAGGAGGGTAGGTGGCTACACCTTC. Its protein product is CSARTGRRVGGYTF.

This clonotype was recorded a few times. The rearrangement joins TRBV5-5 to TRBJ1-2; D ambiguous. This CDR3 has 14 amino acids. Trimming cost V 0 bases and J 1 base, with 7 bases left between them. Germline CDR1 is SGHKS and CDR2 is YYEKEE (reference sequence). The CDR3 DNA follows: TGTGCCAGCAGCTTGGTTCTGGATAACTATGGCTACACCTTC. It specifies CASSLVLDNYGYTF.

The gene calls are TRBV27 and TRBJ1-1; the D is unclear. V lost 10 bases and J lost 5, with 11 bases in between. This CDR3 is 11 amino acids long. Germline V gives CDR1 MNHEY, CDR2 SMNVEV (reference sequence). In nucleotides, the CDR3 is TGTGCCACCGCAAGTGGGACTGAAGCTTTCTTT. As protein: CATASGTEAFF.

In this sample, this clonotype turned up a few times. The chain has TRBV4-1 and TRBJ1-4; TRBD1 aligns across 9 bases. Trimming took 4 bases from V and 7 from J; bases not matched to a gene: 7. Germline loops: CDR1 MGHRA, CDR2 YSYEKL. The CDR3 is made up of 15 amino acids. CDR3 DNA: TGCGCCAGCAGCCCCGAGACAGGGGGGATTGAAAAACTGTTTTTT. This gives the protein CASSPETGGIEKLFF.

This clonotype was seen many times. The chain employs TRBV9 and TRBJ2-3, with TRBD2 matching over 9 bases. The CDR3 is 14 amino acids. The V gene end was trimmed by 9 bases and the J gene end by 2 bases; junction bases not matched to a gene: 7. The germline CDR1 and CDR2 sequences are SGDLS and YYNGEE. This chain's CDR3 is CATAPSGNTDTQYF. In DNA form, the CDR3 reads TGTGCCACCGCCCCTAGCGGGAACACAGATACGCAGTATTTT.

Concerning this clonotype itself: One junction end disagrees with the germline gene, perhaps due to a read error. The chain links TRBV18 to TRBJ2-1; D not certain. The CDR3 has 16 residues. Germline assignment: CDR1 KGHSH and CDR2 LQKENI. The CDR3 DNA sequence: TGTGCCAGCTCACCAATGGACGGTGGCTCCTGCAATGAGCAGTTCTTC. This codes for CASSPMDGGSCNEQFF.

This chain uses TRBV20-1 with TRBJ1-5; D may be TRBD1 (5 bases). From germline, CDR1 is DFQATT and CDR2 SNEGSKA (reference sequence). The length of the CDR3 is 13 residues. V lost 1 base and J lost 6, with 10 bases in between. Here the CDR3 DNA reads TGCAGTGCTAGAGTAGGGGTGGCTCAGCCCCAGCATTTT. This gives the protein CSARVGVAQPQHF.

This clonotype was counted only a few times. The V and J genes are TRBV7-2 and TRBJ2-5; possibly TRBD1 or TRBD2 for D (5 bases each). The CDR3 consists of 15 residues. V lost 3 bases and J lost 5, with 16 bases in between. The germline V gene encodes CDR1 SGHTA and CDR2 FQGNSA. The CDR3: CASSFSGSWDETQYF. The CDR3, as DNA: TGTGCCAGCAGCTTTTCGGGATCCTGGGACGAGACCCAGTACTTC. The full variable domain, completed using reference TRBV7-2 and TRBJ2-5, is GAGVSQSPSNKVTEKGKDVELRCDPISGHTALYWYRQSLGQGLEFLIYFQGNSAPDKSGLPSDRFSAERTGGSVSTLTIQRTQQEDSAVYLCASSFSGSWDETQYFGPGTRLLVL.

At least ten counts were recorded for this clonotype. The chain uses TRBV20-1 and TRBJ2-3, with TRBD2 matching over 8 bases. The V gene end was trimmed by 6 bases and the J gene end by 4 bases; junction bases not matched to a gene: 9. Looked up from germline, CDR1 is DFQATT and CDR2 is SNEGSKA (reference sequence). The CDR3 runs to 14 residues. The CDR3 DNA follows: TGCAGTGCAAAGCCGGGAGGGCCCGCAGATACGCAGTATTTT. The encoded protein is CSAKPGGPADTQYF.

This clonotype showed up many times. The V and J genes are TRBV10-3 and TRBJ2-7; 8 bases line up with TRBD2. V shed 3 bases, J shed 1 base, and the junction held 5 bases outside the gene matches. This CDR3 comprises 15 residues. Germline V gene lookup returns CDR1 ENHRY and CDR2 SYGVKD. The CDR3 sequence is CAISDPGTRSYEQYF. The DNA for the CDR3 is TGTGCCATCAGTGATCCCGGGACTAGGTCCTACGAGCAGTACTTC.

In its sample, this clonotype was seen many times. J is TRBJ2-4 and V is TRBV23-1; no clear D gene. TRBV23-1 is designated an ORF whose function remains uncertain. The CDR3 loop spans 15 amino acids. Trimming stripped 4 bases from V and 5 bases from J, with 15 bases between. CDR3 coding DNA: TGCGCCAGCAGTCCGATCAGAGTCCGGGAAAACATTCAGTACTTC. Encoded protein: CASSPIRVRENIQYF.

This clonotype showed up many times. The chain joins TRBV4-1 to TRBJ2-6, with D perhaps assigned TRBD1 or TRBD2 (6 bases each). CDR1 and CDR2 from the germline V gene are MGHRA and YSYEKL. The germline V and J ends were trimmed by 4 bases and 0 bases, with 19 bases remaining between them. The CDR3 loop spans 19 amino acids. CDR3 protein: CASSRPSGATYSGANVLTF. DNA of the CDR3: TGCGCCAGCAGCCGCCCCTCGGGGGCAACCTACTCTGGGGCCAACGTCCTGACTTTC.

V usage is TRBV3-1 and J usage is TRBJ2-2; TRBD1 aligns across 9 bases. The V gene end was trimmed by 4 bases and the J gene end by 4 bases; junction bases not matched to a gene: 7. CDR3 length equals 16 residues. Germline V lookup: CDR1 LGHDT, CDR2 YNNKEL (reference sequence). As DNA, the CDR3 is TGTGCCAGCAGCCCCTCGACAGGGGGTAGCACCGGGGAGCTGTTTTTT. Protein product: CASSPSTGGSTGELFF.

The chain is built from TRBV14 and TRBJ2-3; 9 bases map to TRBD2. The CDR3 runs to 17 residues. Trimming cost V 3 bases and J 7 bases; bases outside gene matches: 14. Germline CDR1 is SGHDN and CDR2 is FVKESK. In nucleotides, the CDR3 is TGTGCCAGCAGCCAGGGGTCCTCTAGCGGGAAACGACATACGCAGTATTTT. Amino acid sequence: CASSQGSSSGKRHTQYF.

This clonotype was seen many times. The rearrangement joins TRBV12-3 or TRBV12-4 to TRBJ2-7; D ambiguous. V gave up 3 bases and J gave up 2 bases, with 8 bases separating them. The CDR3 totals 13 residues. For the CDR3, the DNA is TGTGCCAGCAGTTTTAAAGGAGCCTACGAGCAGTACTTC. Translating gives CASSFKGAYEQYF.